The present TCR beta chain was sequenced within a study of blood T cell repertoires in COVID-19. Study-wide background: COVID-19 samples, acute and convalescent, were from the United States, Italy and Spain.

Participant ages covered about 18 to 95 years across 24 US areas. Which cohort a participant joined came from the clinical history participants gave. This clone was seen a single time. The V gene end was trimmed by 1 base and the J gene end by 3 bases; junction bases not matched to a gene: 4. The germline V gene encodes CDR1 MGHRA and CDR2 YSYEKL. The CDR3 consists of 16 residues. Authors' processing steps: Reference gene primer amplification yielded estimated nucleated cell counts. TCRdb's table, derived via immunoSEQ multiplex PCR, lists solely in-frame clones and lacks some. The DNA gave D and trimming, while V, J and clone size come from that table. This repertoire shows 200,000 or so clones, approximately 89% found once; its top ten account for around 2.3%.

The TCR sequence derives from a woman between 35 and 50 years old with acute COVID-19. This chain links TRBV4-1 with TRBJ2-4; 9 bases are a match to TRBD2. The sequencing input was PBMCs or T cells enriched from blood (not recorded which). This chain's CDR3 is CASSQGREGVKNIQYF. The CDR3 DNA is TGCGCCAGCAGCCAAGGGCGGGAGGGAGTCAAAAACATTCAGTACTTC.